The entry that follows covers one T cell receptor beta chain sequence. This clone's antigen is unknown. Nothing much larger sits one base from this clone, and base qualities are not available. These data are taken from a study of shared clonotypes between healthy human individuals (dated by TCRdb to 2019 to 2021). About the full investigation: Two women and a few men aged 18 to 49 years were included in the cohort. The study deeply sequenced blood TCR repertoires of 5 or 6 healthy adults to estimate repertoire size and the extent of clonotype sharing between individuals. Per donor, three plates each were used for CD4 naive and CD4 memory, two for CD8 naive, and one for CD8 memory. Per donor, leukapheresis produced somewhere between about 0.8 and 9 billion PBMCs. To increase sequencing depth and limit assay-specific biases, TCR repertoire library preparation and sequencing were carried out by different laboratories using diverse techniques. Overall study results and their limits: The small number of donors limited the genetic and exposure-history diversity represented. Across four donors, approximately 5% of naive CD4, roughly 3.4% of naive CD8, roughly 2.3% of memory CD4, and approximately 0.4% of memory CD8 clonotypes were shared. Naive subsets generally had larger estimated clonotype richness than memory subsets did. Pairwise subsampling led to the expectation that sequencing depth would affect the degree of clonotype sharing among donors. Compared with non-shared clonotypes, clonotypes shared by all four sorted-subset donors had higher generation probabilities. Even with the large sequencing depth, rarefaction of the sorted-subset datasets indicated that sequencing was incomplete. Sampling was restricted to blood, and TCR repertoires in tissue are likely to differ from TCR repertoires in blood.

Using the deep immunoSEQ assay, multiplex PCR amplified TCR CDR3 regions from genomic DNA. Extracted genomic DNA from each cell subset was spread evenly across all wells of several immunoSEQ 96-well plates, with each plate serving as a replicate. Each replicate PCR for sorted subsets received roughly 200 ng genomic DNA, equal to tens of thousands of T cell genomes. Purified libraries were measured with a Qubit 3.0 fluorometer, size-checked on a Bioanalyzer 2100, and measured again with the KAPA Library Quantification kit. Every immunoSEQ 96-well plate was sequenced on a separate single-read 150-cycle Illumina NextSeq 550 flow cell. The authors processed their data as follows. Because the immunoSEQ output held only junctional sequences and lacked quality scores, the filtering could not match the filtering applied to full-length reads. To assign V/J genes and CDR3, sequences were annotated using PyIR, a Python wrapper for IgBLAST v1.9, with IMGT germline references. Reads with weak V/J assignments (E-value above 1e-6), missing CDR3, stop codons, out-of-frame junctions, or ambiguous translated residues were removed. V3J clonotypes were defined as sequences sharing the same inferred V gene, J gene, and CDR3 amino acid sequence. The percentage overlap between two repertoires was calculated by dividing the number of shared unique clonotypes by the size of the smaller repertoire. Three approaches were used to assess repertoire richness: RTK rarefaction, the Chao1 estimator, and Recon v2.1 estimates of unobserved clonotypes. Generation probabilities were computed with OLGA for all TCRbeta clonotypes obtained by the gDNA method from a few donors. In its TCRdb copy, this immuneACCESS table keeps in-frame sequences only and misses some clones. Where compared with another copy, unresolved V genes explain less than half of these, and the others have no known cause. V, J and clone size are those of that table, while D and trimming were read from the DNA. The sample includes some 2,100,000 clones, with under 97% observed a single time. The biggest ten clones account for 0.1% to 0.15% of the sample.

The donors were healthy, HIV-negative adults with no recently reported acute infections or vaccinations. Every donor was a Caucasian adult living in Nashville, Tennessee, USA. Magnetic negative selection was used to enrich CD4+ T cells, after which naive cells were positively selected on CD45RA and the negative fraction became the memory subset. After blood collection by leukapheresis, PBMCs were isolated using Ficoll-Histopaque density gradient centrifugation and then cryopreserved in the vapor phase of liquid nitrogen. Purity and quantity of every magnetically sorted T cell population were checked by analytical flow cytometry. Each sorted fraction had its genomic DNA isolated and then quantified by UV absorbance on a Nanodrop 2000c. After removal of 3 bases from V and 4 bases from J, the junction retains 12 bases not matched to a gene. The germline V gene encodes CDR1 SGHDT and CDR2 YYEEEE. From the cysteine through the phenylalanine, the CDR3 covers 17 amino acids. The sequence is cut down to CDR3 DNA, 51 bases in frame from base 1.

The sequence derives from a young man in good health. Recombination linked TRBV5-6 to TRBJ2-5; TRBD2 aligns with 10 central bases. Sequenced material: naive CD4+ T cells sorted from blood. Sample cell subset or site, as interpreted from the label and publication: CD45RA+ positively selected. The DNA is TGTGCCAGCAGCTCCGGAATCCTAGCGGGAGCAGGAGAGACCCAGTACTTC. Its coded protein is CASSSGILAGAGETQYF.